This T cell receptor (beta chain) was identified during a study of Tregs in tolerant kidney transplant recipients. The protocol was immunoSEQ multiplex PCR, while the TCRdb copy is restricted to in-frame clones and leaves out a portion. The table records about 120,000 clones, 92% of them present only once. Regarding the study as a whole: Expanding Tregs on activated donor B cells appeared to best identify donor-specific TCRbeta clones. The small number of patients limits these findings pending further validation.

As concerns this clone: Its cognate antigen is unknown.

This CDR3 spans 12 amino acids. V lost 6 bases and J lost 5, with 9 bases in between. Germline V CDR1 and CDR2: SGHVS, FNYEAQ. CD4+CD25+CD127- Tregs, CD4+CD25- non-Tregs, CD4 and CD8 cells were sorted. The rearrangement uses TRBV7-6 and TRBJ2-3, with D tentatively TRBD1 (6 bases). This sequence originates from a human donor in good health. Specimen: CD4+ T cells from blood. In DNA, the CDR3 is TGTGCCAGCAGGGGGGCTGGAGATACGCAGTATTTT. Its protein is CASRGAGDTQYF.